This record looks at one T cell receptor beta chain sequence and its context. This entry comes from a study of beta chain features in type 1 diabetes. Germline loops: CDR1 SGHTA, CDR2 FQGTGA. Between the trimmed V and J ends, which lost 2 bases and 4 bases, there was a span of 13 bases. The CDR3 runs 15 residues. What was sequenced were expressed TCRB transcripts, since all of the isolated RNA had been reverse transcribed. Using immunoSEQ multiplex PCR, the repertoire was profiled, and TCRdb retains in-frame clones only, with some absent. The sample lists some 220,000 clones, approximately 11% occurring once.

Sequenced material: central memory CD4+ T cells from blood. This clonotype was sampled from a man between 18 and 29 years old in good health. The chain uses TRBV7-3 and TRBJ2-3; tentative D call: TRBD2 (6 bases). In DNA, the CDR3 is TGTGCCAGCAGCTTATACTATGGGGAGGCAGATACGCAGTATTTT. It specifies CASSLYYGEADTQYF. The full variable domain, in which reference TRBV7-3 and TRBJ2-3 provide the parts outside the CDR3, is GAGVSQTPSNKVTEKGKYVELRCDPISGHTALYWYRQSLGQGPEFLIYFQGTGAADDSGLPNDRFFAVRPEGSVSTLKIQRTERGDSAVYLCASSLYYGEADTQYFGPGTRLTVL.